This T cell receptor beta chain was captured by sequencing in a study of metastatic and nonmetastatic thyroid tumors. Study overall: The authors compared repertoires across blood and tumor or nodule tissue from malignant and benign thyroid patients. Study conclusions and caveats: In both blood and tumor samples, TCR beta diversity was reported significantly higher for malignant than benign nodules.

For this clone: As yet, its antigen is unknown.

Original processing notes: Clinicopathological groups of papillary thyroid cancer showed CDR3 differences that were used to build a distant-metastasis classifier. TCRdb reprocessed the PCR reads using MiXCR. The V and J calls and clone size are TCRdb's, not the authors'. This table has some 15,000 clones, about 25% appearing once. All patients were treatment-naive before thyroid surgery. Germline lookup yields CDR1 SGHVS and CDR2 FQNEAQ. The CDR3 totals 14 residues. Trimming cost V 4 bases and J 5 bases, with 14 bases left between them. The source of this sequence is a female donor with papillary thyroid cancer or a benign thyroid nodule (not recorded which). Some clones in this sample may be carry-over from other donors' samples. The chain uses TRBV7-8 and TRBJ1-1, with D possibly matching TRBD1 (5 bases). The sample was adjacent normal tissue. The CDR3 sequence is CASSSTTGGTEAFF. CDR3 nucleotide sequence: TGTGCCAGCAGCTCTACTACTGGGGGAACTGAAGCTTTCTTT.